This TCR beta chain was captured by sequencing in a study of T cells in Graves' hyperthyroidism and ophthalmopathy. Study conclusions and caveats: The model's output predicted ophthalmopathy at a median of 6.5 months prior to onset.

The CDR3 is 11 residues long. Trimming removed 6 bases from V and 4 bases from J, with 6 bases in between. Germline-derived CDR1 and CDR2 are MNHEY and SVGEGT. Out of less than 12 ml of fresh peripheral blood came the PBMCs. Template material for amplifying TCR beta CDR3 regions consisted of RNA transcripts. TCR CDR3 underwent first-round RT-PCR with the HTBI primer set. One entry per CDR3 protein results from TCRdb running MiXCR on the multiplex PCR reads. The data show fewer than 550,000 distinct CDR3 sequences, roughly 25% seen once. This clonotype was recorded many times. No antigen is known for it.

Sequencing was done on a sample of blood. This chain joins TRBV6-2 or TRBV6-3 and TRBJ1-2; the D is unclear. The receptor was isolated from a woman under 40 with Graves' ophthalmopathy. Written as DNA, the CDR3 is TGTGCCAGCAGCCGGGCCTATGGCTACACCTTC. It yields the protein CASSRAYGYTF.